Following are 7 T cell receptor beta chains from one sample sequenced in a study of T cell responses to AZD1222 COVID-19 vaccine. Libraries were prepared by immunoSEQ multiplex PCR; TCRdb keeps only in-frame clonotypes and omits some of them. The table has 150,000 to 200,000 clones, over 85% seen once. The sequenced sample was peripheral blood, obtained on day 0 of AZD1222 vaccination. The receptors stem from an adult in good health.

The chain recombines TRBV2 with TRBJ2-7; 14 bases agree with TRBD2. CDR1 and CDR2 from the germline V gene are SNHLY and FYNNEI. V shed 4 bases and J 2 bases; nucleotides not matched to a gene: 7. The length of the CDR3 is 17 residues. The DNA for the CDR3 is TGTGCCAGCAGTGGGGGACTAGCGGGGGAAATGGCCTACGAGCAGTACTTC. Translating gives CASSGGLAGEMAYEQYF.

The rearrangement joins TRBV6-1 to TRBJ2-7, with unresolved D. The V end was cut by 0 bases, the J end by 2 bases, with 11 bases between. CDR3 length: 15 residues. Per germline, CDR1 MNHNS and CDR2 SASEGT. The DNA for the CDR3 is TGTGCCAGCAGTGAAGCGCCCAGGCCTACCTACGAGCAGTACTTC. Translating it yields CASSEAPRPTYEQYF.

The rearrangement joins TRBV7-9 to TRBJ2-1; TRBD2 might be the D (6 bases). Germline lookup yields CDR1 SEHNR and CDR2 FQNEAQ (reference sequence). This CDR3 region has 15 residues. With 7 bases removed from V and 0 bases from J, the gap between germline ends came to 13 bases. The CDR3 DNA sequence: TGTGCCAGCACCGGGGGACCCAACTCCTACAATGAGCAGTTCTTC. It codes for CASTGGPNSYNEQFF.

V and J are TRBV27 and TRBJ1-5; no clear D gene. V dropped 3 bases and J dropped 5 bases, with 8 bases sitting between them. Germline V lookup: CDR1 MNHEY, CDR2 SMNVEV (reference sequence). The CDR3 is 13 amino acids. CDR3: CASSLTGYQPQHF. The CDR3 DNA sequence: TGTGCCAGCAGTTTGACGGGTTATCAGCCCCAGCATTTT.

V usage is TRBV7-9 and J usage is TRBJ1-1; the D gene is possibly TRBD1 (6 bases). Germline lookup yields CDR1 SEHNR and CDR2 FQNEAQ (reference sequence). The CDR3 covers 17 residues. Trimming removed 4 bases from V and 0 bases from J, with 18 bases in between. As DNA, the CDR3 is TGTGCCAGCAGCTCCACTCGGACAGACCACATGAACACTGAAGCTTTCTTT. It specifies CASSSTRTDHMNTEAFF.

This rearrangement joins TRBV30 to TRBJ1-1; maybe TRBD1 (5 bases). This CDR3 is 14 amino acids long. Germline values: CDR1 GTSNPN, CDR2 SVGIG (reference sequence). Trimming stripped 5 bases from V and 1 base from J, with 14 bases between. The CDR3 here is CAWGRDARNTEAFF. CDR3 DNA: TGTGCCTGGGGGCGGGACGCGAGGAACACTGAAGCTTTCTTT. The full variable domain, its missing parts supplied by reference TRBV30 and TRBJ1-1, is SQTIHQWPATLVQPVGSPLSLECTVEGTSNPNLYWYRQAAGRGLQLLFYSVGIGQISSEVPQNLSASRPQDRQFILSSKKLLLSDSGFYLCAWGRDARNTEAFFGQGTRLTVV.

The chain has TRBV15 and TRBJ1-5; unclear D gene. The CDR3 extends over 13 amino acids. The V gene lost 8 bases and the J gene lost 1 base, with 9 bases spanning the gap. Germline CDR1 reads LNHNV; CDR2 reads YYDKDF (reference sequence). CDR3 nucleotides: TGTGCCACCGGGGATTGGAGCAATCAGCCCCAGCATTTT. It is translated as CATGDWSNQPQHF.